Listed here are 17 T cell receptor beta chains from one sample, sequenced in a study of spatial heterogeneity in lung cancer. The sample's time point: sample taken at primary tumor resection. One entry per CDR3 protein, called by TCRdb with MiXCR from the 5' RACE reads. In the table there are roughly 23,000 distinct CDR3 sequences, less than 6% of which are singletons. Sequencing was performed on PBMCs, taken at surgery. These receptors all stem from a male donor with early-stage non-small cell lung cancer.

Ten or more counts support this clonotype. The rearrangement joins TRBV24-1 to TRBJ2-1; 9 bases map to TRBD2. In germline, CDR1 is KGHDR, CDR2 SFDVKD. Trimming cost V 1 base and J 6 bases; bases outside gene matches: 6. The CDR3 runs 16 residues. This chain's CDR3 is CATSDFGGGVGNEQFF. DNA for the CDR3: TGTGCCACCAGTGATTTTGGCGGGGGGGTCGGCAATGAGCAGTTCTTC.

This clonotype was counted many times. The gene calls are TRBV21-1 and TRBJ2-1; TRBD2, the table's D call, was not compared with the DNA. TRBV21-1 is described as a pseudogene. There are 18 residues in the CDR3. The CDR3 DNA follows: TGTGCCAGCAGCAAAGCCCCTAGTGACGGGAGGCGGGGCAATGAGCAGTTCTTC. Protein product: CASSKAPSDGRRGNEQFF.

This clonotype was counted many times. The chain links TRBV11-2 to TRBJ1-1; D is unclear. The V and J ends lost 4 bases and 0 bases respectively, with 9 bases between them. Germline lookup yields CDR1 SGHAT and CDR2 FQNNGV. The CDR3 is made up of 14 amino acids. This CDR3 reads CASSWTEMNTEAFF. CDR3 coding DNA: TGTGCCAGCAGCTGGACCGAAATGAACACTGAAGCTTTCTTT.

This clonotype showed up many times. The chain combines TRBV11-2 with TRBJ1-1, with D possibly matching TRBD1 (5 bases). V lost 2 bases and J lost 8, with 21 bases in between. Per the germline V gene, CDR1 is SGHAT and CDR2 is FQNNGV. The CDR3 runs to 16 residues. CDR3 in amino acids: CASSLLNRGRSTEAFF. The CDR3 DNA reads as TGTGCCAGCAGCTTATTGAATAGGGGACGTTCAACAGAAGCTTTCTTT.

At least ten counts were recorded for this clonotype. This sequence joins TRBV28 and TRBJ2-7; D is possibly TRBD2 (6 bases). The CDR3 contains 14 residues. Germline loops: CDR1 MDHEN, CDR2 SYDVKM. The V gene lost 9 bases and the J gene lost 2 bases, with 17 bases spanning the gap. CDR3 in amino acids: CASISGGNTYEQYF. CDR3 DNA: TGTGCCAGTATTTCGGGCGGGAACACCTACGAGCAGTACTTC.

Many counts were recorded for this clonotype. This chain connects TRBV20-1 to TRBJ2-4; TRBD1 agrees at 9 bases. This CDR3 region has 15 residues. Trimming took 7 bases from V and 3 from J; bases not matched to a gene: 10. Germline V gene lookup returns CDR1 DFQATT and CDR2 SNEGSKA (reference sequence). The DNA for the CDR3 is TGCAGTGTTATAACAGGGGGCCCAGTCAAAAACATTCAGTACTTC. Its protein is CSVITGGPVKNIQYF.

The table lists this clonotype with many counts. V is TRBV4-2 and J is TRBJ1-4, with 7 bases identical to TRBD1. The germline CDR1 and CDR2 sequences are LGHNA and YNFKEQ. The CDR3 has 15 residues. J was trimmed by 4 bases and V by 4 bases; bases with no gene match: 6. The CDR3 is CASSLSGTDNEKLFF. CDR3 in DNA: TGTGCCAGCAGCCTTTCCGGGACAGATAATGAAAAACTGTTTTTT.

In this sample, this clonotype is medium-sized (0.01 to 0.1%). V is TRBV11-2 and J is TRBJ2-2; TRBD2 matches at 7 bases. The V gene end was trimmed by 5 bases and the J gene end by 7 bases; junction bases not matched to a gene: 7. CDR1 is SGHAT and CDR2 is FQNNGV in the germline V gene. This CDR3 is 14 amino acids long. Here the CDR3 DNA reads TGTGCCAGCAGCCTGGGGAGGGGCAGCGGGGAGCTGTTTTTT. This translates into CASSLGRGSGELFF.

This clonotype was recorded many times. The chain recombines TRBV6-6 with TRBJ1-2; possible D gene TRBD1, 5 bases. Germline CDR1 MNHNY, CDR2 SVGAGI (reference sequence). This CDR3 has 13 residues. The germline V and J ends were trimmed by 5 bases and 5 bases, with 12 bases remaining between them. Here the CDR3 reads CASSRDQGYGYTF. Written as DNA, the CDR3 is TGTGCCAGCAGTCGGGACCAAGGGTATGGCTACACCTTC.

The table lists this clonotype with many counts. The rearrangement uses TRBV11-2 and TRBJ2-7; D is possibly TRBD2 (6 bases). The CDR3 sequence is 16 residues long. Germline V lookup: CDR1 SGHAT, CDR2 FQNNGV. Trimming removed 4 bases at V and 0 bases at J, with 16 bases between. CDR3 sequence: CASSSLSGRSSYEQYF. The DNA for the CDR3 is TGTGCCAGCAGCTCCCTTAGCGGAAGAAGCTCCTACGAGCAGTACTTC. The entire variable domain, with the rest obtained from reference TRBV11-2 and TRBJ2-7, is as follows: EAGVAQSPRYKIIEKRQSVAFWCNPISGHATLYWYQQILGQGPKLLIQFQNNGVVDDSQLPKDRFSAERLKGVDSTLKIQPAKLEDSAVYLCASSSLSGRSSYEQYFGPGTRLTVT.

This clonotype has at least ten counts. The V call is TRBV6-1, the J call TRBJ1-1; 9 positions agree with TRBD1. The length of the CDR3 is 16 residues. V was pared by 5 bases and J by 4 bases, with 11 bases of the junction left unmatched. The germline V gene has CDR1 MNHNS and CDR2 SASEGT. In nucleotides, the CDR3 is TGTGCCAGCAGTCTCTTCGTGGGACAGGGTGTCACTGAAGCTTTCTTT. It codes for CASSLFVGQGVTEAFF.

This clonotype was found many times. The genes are TRBV3-1 and TRBJ2-7, with 7 nucleotides matching TRBD2. Germline lookup yields CDR1 LGHDT and CDR2 YNNKEL (reference sequence). This CDR3 is 13 amino acids long. The V and J ends lost 5 bases and 6 bases, in that order; junction bases with no gene match: 7. DNA for the CDR3: TGTGCCAGCAGCGGTCCTACTAGCGCCGAGCAGTACTTC. It translates to CASSGPTSAEQYF.

Many counts were recorded for this clonotype. This chain joins TRBV3-1 and TRBJ1-2; a weak D match, TRBD1 (6 bases). V lost 1 base, J lost 5 bases, and 14 bases lay in between. This CDR3 is 15 amino acids long. From germline, CDR1 is LGHDT and CDR2 YNNKEL (reference sequence). The CDR3 nucleotides are TGTGCCAGCAGCCAAGGCCCTGGACAGCTGTATGGCTACACCTTC. Translating gives CASSQGPGQLYGYTF. The full variable domain, its missing parts supplied by reference TRBV3-1 and TRBJ1-2, is DTAVSQTPKYLVTQMGNDKSIKCEQNLGHDTMYWYKQDSKKFLKIMFSYNNKELIINETVPNRFSPKSPDKAHLNLHINSLELGDSAVYFCASSQGPGQLYGYTFGSGTRLTVV.

The chain combines TRBV9 with TRBJ2-3; 8 bases are shared with TRBD2. CDR1 is SGDLS and CDR2 is YYNGEE in the germline V gene. The V segment lost 3 bases and the J segment 0 bases; nucleotides outside the gene matches: 15. This CDR3 contains 19 residues. CDR3 coding DNA: TGTGCCAGCAGCGATAATCGCCTAGCGGGCACCTCTAGCACAGATACGCAGTATTTT. Residues: CASSDNRLAGTSSTDTQYF.

This clonotype was seen many times. The chain couples TRBV20-1 to TRBJ1-4; D gene uncertain. The CDR3 loop spans 12 amino acids. V was trimmed by 1 base and J by 8 bases, leaving 8 bases between them. Germline-derived CDR1 and CDR2 are DFQATT and SNEGSKA (reference sequence). CDR3 bases: TGCAGTGCTAGAGCCCCCGCCGAAAAACTGTTTTTT. This codes for CSARAPAEKLFF.

This clonotype was found many times. This chain joins TRBV6-5 and TRBJ1-1; 7 bases align to TRBD1. The CDR3 covers 14 residues. The germline gives CDR1 MNHEY, CDR2 SVGAGI. The V and J ends lost 7 bases and 4 bases, in that order; junction bases with no gene match: 9. DNA for the CDR3: TGTGCCAGCAACGCGGACAGGTTTGGCACTGAAGCTTTCTTT. It codes for CASNADRFGTEAFF.

This clonotype was picked up many times. The gene calls are TRBV29-1 and TRBJ2-1, with a possible D match to TRBD2 (6 bases). With 4 bases removed from V and 2 bases from J, the gap between germline ends came to 21 bases. Germline V gene data show CDR1 as SQVTM and CDR2 as ANQGSEA. The CDR3 has 17 amino acids. Here the CDR3 DNA reads TGCAGCGTTGGTTCTGGGGGGATTGGGCTGGCCTACAATGAGCAGTTCTTC. Its protein product is CSVGSGGIGLAYNEQFF.